The clone carrying this T cell receptor (beta chain) was recorded once. The V gene's germline CDR1 is LGHDT and CDR2 YNNKEL (reference sequence). V gave up 6 bases and J gave up 1 base, with 15 bases separating them. CDR3 length: 16 amino acids. These data are taken from a study of breast tumors, draining lymph nodes, adjacent tissues. TCRdb ran MiXCR on the multiplex PCR reads and lists one entry per CDR3 protein. The sample records 50,000 to 75,000 distinct CDR3 sequences, approximately 57% being singletons. The sample taken for sequencing was breast tumor tissue. This receptor was taken from a female donor with breast cancer. Some clones in this sample may be carry-over from other donors' samples. The rearrangement joins TRBV3-1 to TRBJ2-2, with D possibly TRBD1 on 5 matching bases. CDR3: CASRRLIGENTGELFF. The DNA of the CDR3 is TGTGCCAGCAGACGCCTTATAGGGGAGAACACCGGGGAGCTGTTTTTT.